The rows below give T cell receptor beta chains drawn from one sample of a study of blood T cell repertoires in COVID-19. Method: immunoSEQ multiplex PCR; TCRdb's copy keeps in-frame clones and lacks some. The sample lists 140,000 to 150,000 clones, 80% to 90% occurring once. The sample consisted of peripheral blood. The receptors were sampled from a man aged 55 to 70 with active or convalescent COVID-19. Both conserved end residues are part of each CDR3. Each record gives: CDR3 protein, J gene, clone size, D gene, V gene. D genes are given only for firm matches. Not every row has a clone size; where given, it reads once, few, many or a size class.

CDR3aa: CASSLSGATNEKLFF; j_gene: TRBJ1-4; abundance: -; d_gene: -; v_gene: TRBV18
CDR3aa: CASSDGDWPLHF; j_gene: TRBJ1-6; abundance: -; d_gene: -; v_gene: TRBV19
CDR3aa: CASSSQAGISYNEQFF; j_gene: TRBJ2-1; abundance: -; d_gene: TRBD2; v_gene: TRBV28
CDR3aa: CASSEDFNTDTQYF; j_gene: TRBJ2-3; abundance: -; d_gene: -; v_gene: TRBV6-1
CDR3aa: CASSVDWARNTEAFF; j_gene: TRBJ1-1; abundance: once; d_gene: -; v_gene: TRBV19
CDR3aa: CATRGYQETQYF; j_gene: TRBJ2-5; abundance: -; d_gene: -; v_gene: TRBV6-5
CDR3aa: CASSPGQNQPQHF; j_gene: TRBJ1-5; abundance: -; d_gene: -; v_gene: TRBV18
CDR3aa: CASSSEVLPQHF; j_gene: TRBJ1-5; abundance: -; d_gene: -; v_gene: TRBV7-9
CDR3aa: CASSLTSGRITDTQYF; j_gene: TRBJ2-3; abundance: -; d_gene: TRBD2; v_gene: TRBV11-3
CDR3aa: CASSFSSGSVYEQYF; j_gene: TRBJ2-7; abundance: -; d_gene: TRBD2; v_gene: TRBV5-1
CDR3aa: CASSPGGDNEQFF; j_gene: TRBJ2-1; abundance: -; d_gene: TRBD2; v_gene: TRBV5-1
CDR3aa: CASGRDIGTSGRTDTQYF; j_gene: TRBJ2-3; abundance: -; d_gene: TRBD2; v_gene: TRBV12-5
CDR3aa: CASSLTRLAGVSDTQYF; j_gene: TRBJ2-3; abundance: -; d_gene: TRBD2; v_gene: TRBV28
CDR3aa: CASSTQQGVITEAFF; j_gene: TRBJ1-1; abundance: -; d_gene: -; v_gene: TRBV19
CDR3aa: CASSLQGANGYTF; j_gene: TRBJ1-2; abundance: few; d_gene: TRBD1; v_gene: TRBV28
CDR3aa: CASSLMRRGPYNEQFF; j_gene: TRBJ2-1; abundance: once; d_gene: -; v_gene: TRBV7-6
CDR3aa: CASSFRQAPYEQYF; j_gene: TRBJ2-7; abundance: -; d_gene: -; v_gene: TRBV25-1
CDR3aa: CASNGGTYSNQPQHF; j_gene: TRBJ1-5; abundance: -; d_gene: -; v_gene: TRBV19
CDR3aa: CASSRDGVTEAFF; j_gene: TRBJ1-1; abundance: -; d_gene: -; v_gene: TRBV19
CDR3aa: CASSSPGQGVYGYTF; j_gene: TRBJ1-2; abundance: -; d_gene: TRBD1; v_gene: TRBV28
CDR3aa: CASSVIRQGGAEAFF; j_gene: TRBJ1-1; abundance: -; d_gene: -; v_gene: TRBV9
CDR3aa: CATSGTGSGNTIYF; j_gene: TRBJ1-3; abundance: -; d_gene: TRBD1; v_gene: TRBV15
CDR3aa: CASSARGGQGKETQYF; j_gene: TRBJ2-5; abundance: -; d_gene: -; v_gene: TRBV9
CDR3aa: CASSRSQGGYTF; j_gene: TRBJ1-2; abundance: -; d_gene: -; v_gene: TRBV3-1/TRBV3-2
CDR3aa: CSAFAPGFPYEQYF; j_gene: TRBJ2-7; abundance: -; d_gene: -; v_gene: TRBV29-1
CDR3aa: CASSYGDNSGANVLTF; j_gene: TRBJ2-6; abundance: -; d_gene: -; v_gene: TRBV6-5
CDR3aa: CASDRGANEKLFF; j_gene: TRBJ1-4; abundance: -; d_gene: -; v_gene: TRBV12-3/TRBV12-4
CDR3aa: CASSSPQGLTEAFF; j_gene: TRBJ1-1; abundance: once; d_gene: -; v_gene: TRBV6-5
CDR3aa: CASKGTSKNIQYF; j_gene: TRBJ2-4; abundance: -; d_gene: -; v_gene: TRBV27
CDR3aa: CASNEGGRNTIYF; j_gene: TRBJ1-3; abundance: -; d_gene: TRBD1; v_gene: TRBV10-2
CDR3aa: CASSLFGGGADTQYF; j_gene: TRBJ2-3; abundance: -; d_gene: -; v_gene: TRBV27
CDR3aa: CASSFRIRRESPLHF; j_gene: TRBJ1-6; abundance: -; d_gene: -; v_gene: TRBV12-1
CDR3aa: CASSLEGTGGYEQYF; j_gene: TRBJ2-7; abundance: -; d_gene: TRBD1; v_gene: TRBV5-1
CDR3aa: CASSPGQGRQPQHF; j_gene: TRBJ1-5; abundance: -; d_gene: TRBD1; v_gene: TRBV2
CDR3aa: CASSLPGQGGHEQFF; j_gene: TRBJ2-1; abundance: once; d_gene: TRBD1; v_gene: TRBV7-2
CDR3aa: CASRTGQEVREAFF; j_gene: TRBJ1-1; abundance: -; d_gene: TRBD1; v_gene: TRBV2
CDR3aa: CASSLAGGTEAFF; j_gene: TRBJ1-1; abundance: -; d_gene: TRBD1; v_gene: TRBV11-3
CDR3aa: CASSFVETQYF; j_gene: TRBJ2-5; abundance: -; d_gene: -; v_gene: TRBV7-2
CDR3aa: CATRGQTERAFF; j_gene: TRBJ1-1; abundance: -; d_gene: -; v_gene: TRBV15
CDR3aa: CASSMDRVKLAKNIQYF; j_gene: TRBJ2-4; abundance: -; d_gene: TRBD1; v_gene: TRBV19
CDR3aa: CASRRHSGRAYEQYF; j_gene: TRBJ2-7; abundance: -; d_gene: TRBD2; v_gene: TRBV28
CDR3aa: CASSSRYLQGYTEAFF; j_gene: TRBJ1-1; abundance: -; d_gene: TRBD1; v_gene: TRBV6-5
CDR3aa: CASSPHGLEPKKAGELFF; j_gene: TRBJ2-2; abundance: -; d_gene: -; v_gene: TRBV19
CDR3aa: CASSPSGGPTNEQFF; j_gene: TRBJ2-1; abundance: -; d_gene: TRBD2; v_gene: TRBV28
CDR3aa: CASSPPRQGEQYF; j_gene: TRBJ2-7; abundance: -; d_gene: -; v_gene: TRBV3-1/TRBV3-2
CDR3aa: CASSLAWNDKDTF; j_gene: TRBJ1-2; abundance: -; d_gene: -; v_gene: TRBV5-4
CDR3aa: CASSLGRGIETQYF; j_gene: TRBJ2-5; abundance: -; d_gene: TRBD2; v_gene: TRBV7-2
CDR3aa: CASSLGTGQETQYF; j_gene: TRBJ2-5; abundance: -; d_gene: TRBD1; v_gene: TRBV3-1/TRBV3-2
CDR3aa: CASSSPGTGFYGYTF; j_gene: TRBJ1-2; abundance: -; d_gene: TRBD1; v_gene: TRBV28
CDR3aa: CASSLGQYNQPQHF; j_gene: TRBJ1-5; abundance: -; d_gene: TRBD1; v_gene: TRBV28
CDR3aa: CASSPGQTPYEQYF; j_gene: TRBJ2-7; abundance: -; d_gene: -; v_gene: TRBV5-4
CDR3aa: CASRNNRLSNEKLFF; j_gene: TRBJ1-4; abundance: few; d_gene: -; v_gene: TRBV2
CDR3aa: CASSSQEVLPSYEQYF; j_gene: TRBJ2-7; abundance: -; d_gene: -; v_gene: TRBV6-5
CDR3aa: CAWSVPGQGRRNTIYF; j_gene: TRBJ1-3; abundance: few; d_gene: TRBD1; v_gene: TRBV30
CDR3aa: CASSFSPGTGELFF; j_gene: TRBJ2-2; abundance: -; d_gene: -; v_gene: TRBV6-6
CDR3aa: CASSQGGQMGYTF; j_gene: TRBJ1-2; abundance: -; d_gene: TRBD1; v_gene: TRBV3-1/TRBV3-2
CDR3aa: CASQGGRTNEKLFF; j_gene: TRBJ1-4; abundance: once; d_gene: -; v_gene: TRBV2
CDR3aa: CASRGQGYEQYF; j_gene: TRBJ2-7; abundance: -; d_gene: TRBD1; v_gene: TRBV27
CDR3aa: CASSEGQGAGNTIYF; j_gene: TRBJ1-3; abundance: once; d_gene: TRBD1; v_gene: TRBV6-1
CDR3aa: CASSHRTGRSSQYF; j_gene: TRBJ2-5; abundance: -; d_gene: TRBD1; v_gene: TRBV3-1/TRBV3-2